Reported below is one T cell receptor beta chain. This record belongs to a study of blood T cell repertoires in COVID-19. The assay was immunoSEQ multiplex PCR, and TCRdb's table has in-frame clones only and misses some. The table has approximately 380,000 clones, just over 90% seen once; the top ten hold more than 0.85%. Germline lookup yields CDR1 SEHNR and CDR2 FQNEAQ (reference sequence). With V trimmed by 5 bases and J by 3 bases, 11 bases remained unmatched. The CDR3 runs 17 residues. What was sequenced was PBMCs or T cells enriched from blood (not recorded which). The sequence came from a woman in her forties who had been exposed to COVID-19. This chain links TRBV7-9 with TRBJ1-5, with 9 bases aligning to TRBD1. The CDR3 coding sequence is TGTGCCAGCAGCGGGACAGGGAAATACTCGCACAATCAGCCCCAGCATTTT. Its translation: CASSGTGKYSHNQPQHF.